These 4 T cell receptor beta chains came from one sample sequenced in a study of blood T cell repertoires in COVID-19. Only in-frame clones appear in the TCRdb table, and some are missing; sequencing was by immunoSEQ multiplex PCR. The sample carries some 35,000 clones, approximately 80% recorded once. The sample taken for sequencing was peripheral blood. These receptors all stem from a man older than 75 with acute or convalescent COVID-19.

The table lists this clone with a few counts. The chain uses TRBV25-1 and TRBJ2-2, with 12 bases fitting TRBD2. In germline, CDR1 is MGHDK, CDR2 SYGVNS. There are 15 residues in the CDR3. V was clipped by 6 bases and J by 4 bases; unmatched bases: 3. In DNA form, the CDR3 reads TGTGCCAGCAGCGCGACTAGCGGGGGCACCGGGGAGCTGTTTTTT. Its protein is CASSATSGGTGELFF.

The chain joins TRBV6-5 to TRBJ2-3; TRBD1 matches at 9 bases. Germline loops: CDR1 MNHEY, CDR2 SVGAGI. The trim removed 5 bases at V and 5 bases at J, leaving 5 bases unmatched. CDR3 length equals 14 residues. Here the CDR3 reads CASSLGTGRDTQYF. The CDR3, as DNA: TGTGCCAGCAGTCTAGGGACAGGGCGAGATACGCAGTATTTT.

The chain carries TRBV9 and TRBJ2-2; 7 bases are a match to TRBD2. The CDR3 is 17 amino acids. The V and J ends lost 5 bases and 1 base, in that order; junction bases with no gene match: 11. Germline V gene lookup returns CDR1 SGDLS and CDR2 YYNGEE. CDR3 nucleotides: TGTGCCAGCAGGAATGGATCGGTAGCGGGGAACACCGGGGAGCTGTTTTTT. Translation gives CASRNGSVAGNTGELFF.

This CDR3 reads CASSQDTGTGAGKLFF. The CDR3 region has the DNA TGCGCCAGCAGCCAAGATACCGGGACAGGGGCGGGAAAACTGTTTTTT. The chain carries TRBV4-1 and TRBJ1-4, with TRBD1 matching over 10 bases. The V segment lost 0 bases and the J segment 10 bases; nucleotides outside the gene matches: 8. Germline V gives CDR1 MGHRA, CDR2 YSYEKL. The CDR3 extends over 16 amino acids.